This T cell receptor beta chain was captured by sequencing in a study of long-term antiretroviral therapy in people with HIV. Overall study results and limits: Clones that had undergone expansion before ART dominated the repertoire at all time points. Repertoires looked antigen-experienced, with only a slight naive shift after ART.

Samples were assayed with immunoSEQ v3.0 at survey level. Clones were read by immunoSEQ multiplex PCR, and TCRdb kept only the in-frame ones, dropping some. The table shows under 45,000 clones, with more than 75% occurring only once. HIV-positive participants all received treatment in the United States. This clone was picked up a small number of times. Its antigen remains unknown. The specimen was unsorted PBMCs, collected roughly 2.9 years before starting antiretroviral therapy. The receptor was isolated from a woman between 25 and 40 years old with HIV.

The DNA for the CDR3 is TGTGCCAGCAGAAGCTCGACAGGGCAAGAGACCCAGTACTTC. Protein: CASRSSTGQETQYF. The J gene is TRBJ2-5, the V gene TRBV27; 7 bases are a match to TRBD1. The CDR3 loop spans 14 amino acids. V shed 6 bases, J shed 2 bases, and the junction held 6 bases outside the gene matches. Germline assignment: CDR1 MNHEY and CDR2 SMNVEV (reference sequence).